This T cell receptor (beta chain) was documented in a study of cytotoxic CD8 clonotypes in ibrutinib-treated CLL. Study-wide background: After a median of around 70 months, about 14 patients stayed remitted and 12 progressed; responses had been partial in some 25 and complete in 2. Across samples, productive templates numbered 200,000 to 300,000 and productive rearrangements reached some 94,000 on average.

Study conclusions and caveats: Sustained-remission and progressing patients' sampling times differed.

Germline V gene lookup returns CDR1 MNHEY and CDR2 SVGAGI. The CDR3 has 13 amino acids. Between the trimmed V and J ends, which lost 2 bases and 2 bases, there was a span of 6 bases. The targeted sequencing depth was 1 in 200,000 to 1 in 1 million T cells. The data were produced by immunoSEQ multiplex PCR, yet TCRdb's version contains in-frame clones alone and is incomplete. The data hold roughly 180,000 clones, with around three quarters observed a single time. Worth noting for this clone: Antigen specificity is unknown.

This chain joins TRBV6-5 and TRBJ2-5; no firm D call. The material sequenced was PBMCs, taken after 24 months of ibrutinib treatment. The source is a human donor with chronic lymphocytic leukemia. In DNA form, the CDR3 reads TGTGCCAGCAGTTACGTGCCGCAAGAGACCCAGTACTTC. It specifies CASSYVPQETQYF.